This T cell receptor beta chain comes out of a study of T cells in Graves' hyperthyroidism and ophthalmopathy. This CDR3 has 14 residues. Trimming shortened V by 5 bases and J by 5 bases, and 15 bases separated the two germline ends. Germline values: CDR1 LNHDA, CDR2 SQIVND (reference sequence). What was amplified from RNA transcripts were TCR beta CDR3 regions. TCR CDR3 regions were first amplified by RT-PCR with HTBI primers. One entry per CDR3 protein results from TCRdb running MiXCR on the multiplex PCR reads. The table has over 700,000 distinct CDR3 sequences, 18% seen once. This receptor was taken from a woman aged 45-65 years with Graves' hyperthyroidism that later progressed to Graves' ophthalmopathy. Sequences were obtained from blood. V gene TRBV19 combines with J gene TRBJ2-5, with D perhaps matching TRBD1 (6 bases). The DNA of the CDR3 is TGTGCCAGTAGTGGGGGCAGACGCTTCGAGACCCAGTACTTC. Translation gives CASSGGRRFETQYF.